A selection of T cell receptor beta chains follows, all from one sample in a study of blood T cell repertoires in COVID-19. Using immunoSEQ multiplex PCR, the repertoire was profiled, and TCRdb retains in-frame clones only, with some absent. The sample contains more than 85,000 clones, 65% to 90% of which appear only once. The sample comprised PBMCs or T cells enriched from blood (not recorded which). The receptors originated from a woman in her forties or fifties who had recovered from COVID-19. CDR3s include the opening cysteine and the closing phenylalanine or tryptophan. The D gene is left open where the match is weak. A clone size is listed for some rows: how often the clone was seen (once, few, many), or a class if it is expanded.

V gene: TRBV20-1
J gene: TRBJ1-1
clone size: -
D gene: -
CDR3 DNA: TGCAGTGCTCTCTACACTGAAGCTTTCTTT
CDR3 protein: CSALYTEAFF

V gene: TRBV15
J gene: TRBJ1-5
clone size: -
D gene: -
CDR3 DNA: TGTGCCACCAGCAGAGATCTGCAGGGTTTTCAGCCCCAGCATTTT
CDR3 protein: CATSRDLQGFQPQHF

V gene: TRBV5-6
J gene: TRBJ2-3
clone size: once
D gene: TRBD2
CDR3 DNA: TGTGCCAGCAGCTTGATCCTACAAGCGGGAGCATCAGATACGCAGTATTTT
CDR3 protein: CASSLILQAGASDTQYF

V gene: TRBV4-2
J gene: TRBJ1-1
clone size: -
D gene: -
CDR3 DNA: TGTGCCAGCAGCCAAGATCTCACGGGGAACACTGAAGCTTTCTTT
CDR3 protein: CASSQDLTGNTEAFF

V gene: TRBV3-1/TRBV3-2
J gene: TRBJ2-2
clone size: -
D gene: -
CDR3 DNA: TGTGCCAGCAGCCAACGGGGGGCTGGAACCGGGGAGCTGTTTTTT
CDR3 protein: CASSQRGAGTGELFF

V gene: TRBV15
J gene: TRBJ2-7
clone size: -
D gene: -
CDR3 DNA: TGTGCCACCAGCAGAGATAACAGGGACGAGCAGTACTTC
CDR3 protein: CATSRDNRDEQYF

V gene: TRBV9
J gene: TRBJ1-1
clone size: -
D gene: TRBD1
CDR3 DNA: TGTGCCAGCAGCCCGACAGGGGCCGGTTGGGTAGCTTTCTTT
CDR3 protein: CASSPTGAGWVAFF

V gene: TRBV11-2
J gene: TRBJ2-5
clone size: -
D gene: -
CDR3 DNA: TGTGCCAGCAGCTTACCCACTAGTACCGAGACCCAGTACTTC
CDR3 protein: CASSLPTSTETQYF

V gene: TRBV27
J gene: TRBJ2-1
clone size: -
D gene: -
CDR3 DNA: TGTGCCAGCAGTTTACCAGGGGATGAGCAGTTCTTC
CDR3 protein: CASSLPGDEQFF

V gene: TRBV12-5
J gene: TRBJ2-5
clone size: -
D gene: -
CDR3 DNA: TGTGCTAGTGGTATCGGGTCCCAAGAGACCCAGTACTTC
CDR3 protein: CASGIGSQETQYF

V gene: TRBV19
J gene: TRBJ2-3
clone size: -
D gene: -
CDR3 DNA: TGTGCCAGTAGTAGGGAGGAGGTAGATACGCAGTATTTT
CDR3 protein: CASSREEVDTQYF

V gene: TRBV18
J gene: TRBJ1-4
clone size: -
D gene: -
CDR3 DNA: TGTGCCAGCCACCCAGACTGGTTGGAAAAACTGTTTTTT
CDR3 protein: CASHPDWLEKLFF

V gene: TRBV5-4
J gene: TRBJ2-7
clone size: -
D gene: -
CDR3 DNA: TGTGCCAGCAGCTTTGGAGGGGACTCCTACGAGCAGTACTTC
CDR3 protein: CASSFGGDSYEQYF

V gene: TRBV28
J gene: TRBJ2-7
clone size: -
D gene: -
CDR3 DNA: TGTGCCAGCAGTTCGGGGGACGTAGGCCCCTACGAGCAGTACTTC
CDR3 protein: CASSSGDVGPYEQYF

V gene: TRBV5-1
J gene: TRBJ2-2
clone size: once
D gene: TRBD1
CDR3 DNA: TGCGCCAGCAGCCAACCGGGACAGGGGGACACCGGGGAGCTGTTTTTT
CDR3 protein: CASSQPGQGDTGELFF

V gene: TRBV4-1
J gene: TRBJ2-7
clone size: -
D gene: TRBD2
CDR3 DNA: TGCGCCAGCAGCCAAGATCTTGGGAGGGACGAGCAGTACTTC
CDR3 protein: CASSQDLGRDEQYF

V gene: TRBV27
J gene: TRBJ1-1
clone size: once
D gene: TRBD1
CDR3 DNA: TGTGCCAGCAGACCTCAGGGGGCGAGGGGCACTGAAGCTTTCTTT
CDR3 protein: CASRPQGARGTEAFF

V gene: TRBV11-2
J gene: TRBJ1-1
clone size: once
D gene: -
CDR3 DNA: TGTGCCAGCAGCCCCCTGGGGAGGAACACTGAAGCTTTCTTT
CDR3 protein: CASSPLGRNTEAFF

V gene: TRBV24-1
J gene: TRBJ1-1
clone size: -
D gene: -
CDR3 DNA: TGTGCCACCAGTGAGTCAGTAACCGCTGAAGCTTTCTTT
CDR3 protein: CATSESVTAEAFF

V gene: TRBV11-3
J gene: TRBJ2-1
clone size: -
D gene: TRBD2
CDR3 DNA: TGTGCCAGCAGCTTTTTACTAGCGGACAATGAGCAGTTCTTC
CDR3 protein: CASSFLLADNEQFF

V gene: TRBV30
J gene: TRBJ1-4
clone size: -
D gene: -
CDR3 DNA: TGTGCCTCCCAGGGACTCCTAATGGGAAAACTGTTTTTT
CDR3 protein: CASQGLLMGKLFF

V gene: TRBV28
J gene: TRBJ1-1
clone size: few
D gene: -
CDR3 DNA: TGTGCCAGCAGTACTGTCAGGGGCACTGAAGCTTTCTTT
CDR3 protein: CASSTVRGTEAFF

V gene: TRBV7-9
J gene: TRBJ1-4
clone size: -
D gene: -
CDR3 DNA: TGTGCCAGCAGCTTAGGAGTTGTAGCTAATGAAAAACTGTTTTTT
CDR3 protein: CASSLGVVANEKLFF

V gene: TRBV4-2
J gene: TRBJ1-4
clone size: -
D gene: TRBD1
CDR3 DNA: TGTGCCAGCCTGGACAGGATAAATGAAAAACTGTTTTTT
CDR3 protein: CASLDRINEKLFF

V gene: TRBV27
J gene: TRBJ2-1
clone size: -
D gene: -
CDR3 DNA: TGTGCCAGCCGCGGGACGGTCGGCTACAATGAGCAGTTCTTC
CDR3 protein: CASRGTVGYNEQFF